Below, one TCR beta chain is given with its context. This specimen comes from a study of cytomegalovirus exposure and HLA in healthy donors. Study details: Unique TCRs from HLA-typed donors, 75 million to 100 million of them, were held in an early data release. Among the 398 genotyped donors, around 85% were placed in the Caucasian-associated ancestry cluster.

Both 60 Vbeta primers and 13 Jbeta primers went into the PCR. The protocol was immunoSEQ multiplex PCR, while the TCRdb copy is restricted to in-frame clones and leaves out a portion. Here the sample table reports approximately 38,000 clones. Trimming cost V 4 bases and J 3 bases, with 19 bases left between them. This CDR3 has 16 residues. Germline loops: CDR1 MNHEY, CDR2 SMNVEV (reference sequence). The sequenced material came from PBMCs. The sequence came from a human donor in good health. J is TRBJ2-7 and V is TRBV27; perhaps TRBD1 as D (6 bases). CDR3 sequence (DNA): TGTGCCAGCAGTTCCCAGGGGTGGGGCTTAGGCTACGAGCAGTACTTC. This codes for CASSSQGWGLGYEQYF.